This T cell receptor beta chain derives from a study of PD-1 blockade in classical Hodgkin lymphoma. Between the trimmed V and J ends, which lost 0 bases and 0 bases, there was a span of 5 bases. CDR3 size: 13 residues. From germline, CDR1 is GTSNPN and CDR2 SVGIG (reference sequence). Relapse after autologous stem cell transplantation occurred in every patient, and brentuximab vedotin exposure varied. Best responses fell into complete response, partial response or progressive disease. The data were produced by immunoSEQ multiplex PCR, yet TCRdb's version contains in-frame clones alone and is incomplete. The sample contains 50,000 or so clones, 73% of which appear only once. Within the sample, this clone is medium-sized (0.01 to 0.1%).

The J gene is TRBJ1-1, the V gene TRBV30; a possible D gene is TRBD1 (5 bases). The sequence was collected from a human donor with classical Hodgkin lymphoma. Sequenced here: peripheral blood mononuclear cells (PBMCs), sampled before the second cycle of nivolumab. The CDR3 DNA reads TGTGCCTGGAGTGTACAGGTGAACACTGAAGCTTTCTTT. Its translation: CAWSVQVNTEAFF.